The clone carrying this TCR beta chain was counted a few times. The data derive from a study of cytomegalovirus exposure and HLA in healthy donors. The primer mix had 60 Vbeta and 13 Jbeta primers. Produced via immunoSEQ multiplex PCR; TCRdb's table is partial and in-frame only. The sample yields over 95,000 clones, 76% seen once. Input material: PBMCs. This receptor was obtained from a man in his forties or fifties in good health and CMV-seronegative.

CDR3 nucleotides: TGTGCCAGCACCAGCAGACAGGCCAGCTCCTACAATGAGCAGTTCTTC. This codes for CASTSRQASSYNEQFF. V and J are TRBV28 and TRBJ2-1; D possibly corresponds to TRBD1 (6 bases). Germline CDR1 is MDHEN and CDR2 is SYDVKM. V was cut by 7 bases and J by 0 bases, with 16 bases left in between. The CDR3 has 16 residues.